These 10 T cell receptor beta chains share one sample of origin, sequenced in a study of vaccination effects on CD4 cells after COVID-19. Their antigens are not known. Generated by immunoSEQ multiplex PCR, the TCRdb table keeps only in-frame clones and is missing some. The repertoire has 17,000 or so clones, over 60% of them found once; the top ten carry 20% to 25%. Sequencing followed a ViraFEST assay step that expanded antigen-specific CD4+ T cells with viral peptide pools. The culture ran for approximately 9 days before CD4+ T cells were isolated. Infection with SARS-CoV-2 occurred in the person between March and December 2020, and PCR confirmed it. The cohort was immunized with two doses of either the BNT162b2 or mRNA-1273 vaccine. The sample here was CD4+ T cells from PBMCs cultured with SARS-CoV-2 spike peptides, taken after COVID-19 vaccination. All receptors come from a human donor who had a prior SARS-CoV-2 infection.

V usage is TRBV9 and J usage is TRBJ2-7, with TRBD2 identical over 14 bases. Unmatched junction bases numbered 8, after V lost 5 bases and J lost 1 base. The V gene's germline CDR1 is SGDLS and CDR2 YYNGEE. CDR3 size: 17 residues. CDR3 residues: CASRLTSGRAWSYEQYF. DNA for the CDR3: TGTGCCAGCAGACTGACTAGCGGGAGGGCCTGGTCCTACGAGCAGTACTTC.

V gene TRBV6-5 combines with J gene TRBJ1-6; D unresolved. Germline CDR1 MNHEY, CDR2 SVGAGI. The CDR3 covers 16 residues. The V and J ends lost 4 bases and 7 bases respectively, with 17 bases between them. The CDR3 coding sequence is TGTGCCAGCAGTTCCCCCTTGTCTCAAGGGAATTCACCCCTCCACTTT. As protein: CASSSPLSQGNSPLHF.

The chain is built from TRBV5-6 and TRBJ1-6; 7 bases fit TRBD1. The CDR3 loop spans 16 amino acids. The J segment lost 7 bases and the V segment lost 1 base, leaving 8 bases of the junction unmatched. Germline V lookup: CDR1 SGHDT, CDR2 YYEEEE. The CDR3 region has the DNA TGTGCCAGCAGCTTGCGTGACAGGGCCCTAAATTCACCCCTCCACTTT. It specifies CASSLRDRALNSPLHF.

A few counts support this clone. This rearrangement joins TRBV4-1 to TRBJ1-6, with D uncertain. The V gene lost 1 base and the J gene lost 7 bases, with 5 bases spanning the gap. CDR1 is MGHRA and CDR2 is YSYEKL in the germline V gene. The CDR3 spans 13 residues. This chain's CDR3 is CASSQGLNSPLHF. The DNA for the CDR3 is TGCGCCAGCAGCCAAGGGTTGAATTCACCCCTCCACTTT.

As to this clone: Other DNA sequences from this sample encode an identical CDR3 as well. The V gene is TRBV7-8, the J gene TRBJ2-7; D remains unclear. The V and J ends lost 3 bases and 3 bases respectively, with 12 bases between them. The CDR3 is made up of 14 amino acids. Germline CDR1 reads SGHVS; CDR2 reads FQNEAQ. CDR3 in amino acids: CASSLSAGYYEQYF. The CDR3 DNA follows: TGTGCCAGCAGCTTGTCAGCAGGCTACTACGAGCAGTACTTC.

V and J are TRBV19 and TRBJ2-3, with 9 nucleotides matching TRBD2. V shed 5 bases, J shed 2 bases, and the junction held 8 bases outside the gene matches. There are 16 residues in the CDR3. The V gene's germline CDR1 is LNHDA and CDR2 SQIVND (reference sequence). CDR3 sequence (DNA): TGTGCCAGTAGTCCTCTAGCGGGGACCGCCACAGATACGCAGTATTTT. This translates into CASSPLAGTATDTQYF.

The chain combines TRBV2 with TRBJ1-5, with D possibly TRBD1 on 5 matching bases. Trimming removed 5 bases at V and 4 bases at J, with 12 bases between. Germline CDR1 reads SNHLY; CDR2 reads FYNNEI. This CDR3 is 14 amino acids long. The chain's CDR3 is CASSIYGGNQPQHF. CDR3 in DNA: TGTGCCAGCAGTATCTATGGGGGTAATCAGCCCCAGCATTTT. The complete variable domain, with remaining parts taken from reference TRBV2 and TRBJ1-5, reads EPEVTQTPSHQVTQMGQEVILRCVPISNHLYFYWYRQILGQKVEFLVSFYNNEISEKSEIFDDQFSVERPDGSNFTLKIRSTKLEDSAMYFCASSIYGGNQPQHFGDGTRLSIL.

The chain has TRBV6-4 and TRBJ2-1, with 7 bases fitting TRBD2. This CDR3 has 15 residues. V dropped 9 bases and J dropped 5; count of bases not matched to a gene: 13. Germline-derived CDR1 and CDR2 are MRHNA and SNTAGT. CDR3 protein: CASLRPSGDDNEQFF. The CDR3 DNA sequence: TGTGCCAGTCTCCGTCCTAGCGGAGATGACAATGAGCAGTTCTTC.

This clone appeared a few times. The chain uses TRBV27 and TRBJ1-6; no reliable D call. V dropped 8 bases and J dropped 3 bases, with 5 bases sitting between them. Germline assignment: CDR1 MNHEY and CDR2 SMNVEV (reference sequence). The CDR3 runs to 12 residues. The CDR3 protein is CASALYNSPLHF. CDR3 sequence (DNA): TGTGCCAGCGCCCTCTATAATTCACCCCTCCACTTT.

This chain joins TRBV7-9 and TRBJ2-1; D unclear. Trimming cost V 2 bases and J 0 bases, with 8 bases left between them. Germline V gene lookup returns CDR1 SEHNR and CDR2 FQNEAQ (reference sequence). CDR3 size: 15 residues. The DNA of the CDR3 is TGTGCCAGCAGCTTACGGCAGCTCTCCTACAATGAGCAGTTCTTC. Residues: CASSLRQLSYNEQFF. Based on the CDR3 plus reference TRBV7-9 and TRBJ2-1, the full variable domain is DTGVSQNPRHKITKRGQNVTFRCDPISEHNRLYWYRQTLGQGPEFLTYFQNEAQLEKSRLLSDRFSAERPKGSFSTLEIQRTEQGDSAMYLCASSLRQLSYNEQFFGPGTRLTVL.